The entry below describes one TCR beta chain. The PCR ran on 60 Vbeta and 13 Jbeta primers. Using immunoSEQ multiplex PCR, the repertoire was profiled, and TCRdb retains in-frame clones only, with some absent. Of 70,000 to 90,000 clones in the sample, roughly 77% were seen once. This specimen comes from a study of cytomegalovirus exposure and HLA in healthy donors. CDR3 length: 14 amino acids. Between the trimmed V and J ends, which lost 2 bases and 5 bases, there was a span of 12 bases. CDR1 is LNHDA, CDR2 SQIVND, per germline (reference sequence). Sequencing was performed on PBMCs. The source is a man aged 60 to 69 in good health and CMV-seronegative. The chain couples TRBV19 to TRBJ1-1, with a tentative D call TRBD1 (6 bases). In nucleotides, the CDR3 is TGTGCCAGTAGTATAACAGGGAGGGGGACTGAAGCTTTCTTT. Protein product: CASSITGRGTEAFF.